This T cell receptor beta chain was profiled in a study of blood T cells in healthy people across ages. Study results and caveats: In these data, TCR beta diversity tracked strongly with naive T cell percentage. Unsorted PBMC input precluded a conclusive naive versus antigen-experienced comparison.

Germline loops: CDR1 MNHEY, CDR2 SVGAGI. The CDR3 loop spans 13 amino acids. This clonotype was seen only a few times. Antigen unknown. Isolated PBMCs totaled at least 7 million in each sample. The authors ran a second PCR of about 6 to 11 cycles using a sample-barcoded 5' primer and a J-beta primer mix. Each cDNA molecule received a tag from a template-switch adaptor that had 12 random nucleotides. From the 5' RACE reads, TCRdb called clonotypes with MiXCR, one entry per CDR3 protein. The repertoire holds 1.5 million to 2 million distinct CDR3 sequences, with around 48% as singletons. Sequenced: blood. The V and J genes are TRBV6-5 and TRBJ2-7; TRBD2 might be the D (5 bases). The DNA end favors TRBJ2-5, so the J call may be wrong. This clonotype was obtained from a woman in her 40s in good health. The CDR3 spells CASREGWAETQYF. The CDR3, as DNA: TGTGCCAGCAGAGAGGGCTGGGCGGAGACCCAGTACTTC.